The subject of this entry is one T cell receptor beta chain. The authors' processing: Researchers report that nucleated cell counts were estimated from reference gene primer amplification. Assay used: immunoSEQ multiplex PCR; TCRdb lists only in-frame clones, some missing. That table supplies the V and J calls and clone size; D and trimming were determined from the DNA. Here the sample spans approximately 10,000 clones, around 80% being singletons. This sample was taken from a study of blood T cell repertoires in COVID-19. Study at large: Specimens from acute and convalescent COVID-19 originated in the United States, Italy and Spain. T cells, B-cell-depleted T cells, or PBMCs supplied cDNA or gDNA.

Germline-derived CDR1 and CDR2 are MNHEY and SVGAGI. This CDR3 comprises 14 residues. V lost 6 bases to trimming and J lost 13 bases; unmatched junction nucleotides: 9. The receptor was derived from a man in his 60s with active COVID-19. The V gene is TRBV6-5, the J gene TRBJ1-4, with 12 bases lining up with TRBD1. Specimen: peripheral blood. CDR3 bases: TGTGCCAGCAGCAGGGACAGGGGGCGAGGTGTACTGTTTTTT. Protein product: CASSRDRGRGVLFF.